Below, one TCR beta chain is given with its context. This clonotype was observed at least ten times. Which antigen it targets is not known. Nothing much larger sits one base from this clone, and base qualities are not available. Preparation of the library involved RACE. Sequencing used a NextSeq 500. Library preparation attached unique molecular identifiers to individual cDNA molecules for quantitative, reproducible TCR counting. Each blood RNA sample was used to sequence both TCR alpha and TCR beta chains. As for the authors' bioinformatics: The median number of TCRs per sample was some 100,000, ranging from 23,224 to 690,600. The Decombinator software suite was used to annotate the V, J and CDR3 of the TCR reads. For PS versus PT1 abundance plots, all samples were subsampled to the same number of TCRs (28,000). TCRs were defined as expanded if absent before sensitization and observed at least eight times at the 2-week time point. TCRdb handled the public reads itself, with Q25 trimming in fastp and clone calling in MiXCR, and kept productive beta chains. All rows with the same CDR3 protein become a single entry with the most common DNA and genes. These V and J calls are TCRdb output, not the study's own analysis. The sample table contains some 250,000 distinct CDR3 sequences; only one count was recorded for around 7.7% of them. The top ten constitute 0.9% to 1.5% of the sample.

This sample was taken from a study of human T cells and chemical hapten exposure (dated by TCRdb to the early 2020s). With regard to the full study: For sensitization, 2% DPC in acetone was applied to a roughly 2 cm by roughly 2 cm area of upper inner arm skin. Throughout the study period of about 23 weeks, patients also received therapeutic DPC doses to the scalp every week. Patch testing was performed on the upper back with Finn chambers containing 0.01% DPC, and the patch tests were scored after 6 days according to International Contact Dermatitis Research Group standards. The mostly female patient cohort included alopecia areata with under or over 50% scalp involvement, alopecia totalis and alopecia universalis. Libraries were combined into a pool for sequencing, and differences in TCR yield between samples came mainly from small differences in library volumes within the pool. This study followed changes in the peripheral blood TCR repertoire in vivo during primary and secondary sensitization of alopecia patients to the hapten diphenylcyclopropenone (DPC). Blood samples were taken from patients before sensitization (week 0) and at 2, 6 and about 24 weeks after DPC sensitization. For TCR sequencing, blood came from 25 to 35 alopecia patients at anywhere from one to four time points (pre-sensitization, 2, 6 and 24 weeks).

The time point label of this sample denotes: pre-sensitization, week 0. Interpreted using the paper, the treatment or condition label stands for: therapeutic diphenylcyclopropenone sensitization with weekly scalp DPC. At every patch-test visit, the blood draw took place before the patch test was put on. Patients were eligible if aged 18 to 70, diagnosed with alopecia and judged suitable for DPC therapy, and pregnant patients were excluded. Total RNA was extracted from unfractionated whole blood that had been collected in Tempus Blood RNA tubes. General conclusions and limits of the study: Because every patient had alopecia, a presumed autoimmune disease, the patients' immune response might differ from that of healthy individuals. After repeated subsampling, changes were observed in the strength of the expansion versus patch-test correlation and in the threshold at which the correlation became significant. DPC sensitization did not change the number of TCRs with a frequency above 1 in 1000, and there was no evidence of changes in global repertoire structure. Significantly more large CDR3 similarity clusters were formed by expanded TCRs than by pre-sensitization or healthy control sets, consistent with antigen-driven responses. The number of PT1 expanded TCRs positively correlated with patch test score, significant at thresholds 8, 16 and 32 but not 4.

The CDR3, from cysteine to phenylalanine, totals 15 residues. Solely the CDR3 DNA is kept, with 45 bases framed from the first base. Recombination joined TRBV21-1 with TRBJ1-5. TRBV21-1 is a listed pseudogene. This specimen consisted of whole blood, obtained in connection with sensitization to the hapten diphenylcyclopropenone (DPC). The sequence was obtained from a man between 18 and 29 years old with alopecia areata. Some clones in this sample may be carry-over from other donors' samples. The nucleotides read TGTGCCAGCAGCATTGATCATGCGACCAATCAGCCCCAGCATTTT. This encodes CASSIDHATNQPQHF.